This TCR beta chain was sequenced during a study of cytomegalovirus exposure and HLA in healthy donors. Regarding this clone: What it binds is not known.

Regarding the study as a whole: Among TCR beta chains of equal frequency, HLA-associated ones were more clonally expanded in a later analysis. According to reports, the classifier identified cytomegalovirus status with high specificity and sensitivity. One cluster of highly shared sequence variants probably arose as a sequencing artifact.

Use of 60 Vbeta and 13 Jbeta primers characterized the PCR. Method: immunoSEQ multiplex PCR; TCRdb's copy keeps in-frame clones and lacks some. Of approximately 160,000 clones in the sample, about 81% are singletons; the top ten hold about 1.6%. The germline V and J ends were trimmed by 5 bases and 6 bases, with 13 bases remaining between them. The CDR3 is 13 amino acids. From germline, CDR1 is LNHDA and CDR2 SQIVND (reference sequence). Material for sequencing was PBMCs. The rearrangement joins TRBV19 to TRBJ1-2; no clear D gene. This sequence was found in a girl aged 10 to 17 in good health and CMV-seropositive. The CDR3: CASSARLRDGYTF. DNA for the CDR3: TGTGCCAGTAGTGCCAGGCTTCGTGATGGCTACACCTTC.